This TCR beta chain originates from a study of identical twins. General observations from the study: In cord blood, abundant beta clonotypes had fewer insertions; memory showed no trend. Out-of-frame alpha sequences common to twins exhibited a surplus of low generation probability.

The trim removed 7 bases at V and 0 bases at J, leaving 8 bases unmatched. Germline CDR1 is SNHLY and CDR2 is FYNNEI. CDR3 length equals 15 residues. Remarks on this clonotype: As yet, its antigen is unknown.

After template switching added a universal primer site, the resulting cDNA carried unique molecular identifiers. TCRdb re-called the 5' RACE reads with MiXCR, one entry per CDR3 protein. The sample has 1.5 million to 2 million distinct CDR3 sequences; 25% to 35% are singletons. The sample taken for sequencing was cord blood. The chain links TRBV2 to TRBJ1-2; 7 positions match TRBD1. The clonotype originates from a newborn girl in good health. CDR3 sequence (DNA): TGTGCCAGCACCTACGACAGGGCGGCTAACTATGGCTACACCTTC. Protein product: CASTYDRAANYGYTF.